The rows below give T cell receptor beta chains drawn from one sample of a study of cytomegalovirus exposure and HLA in healthy donors. The method was immunoSEQ multiplex PCR; TCRdb's version includes in-frame clones alone and lacks a portion of them. The profile shows about 63,000 clones, around 73% of them singletons. The material sequenced was PBMCs. These receptor sequences come from a man aged 45-60 years in good health and CMV-seronegative. The CDR3 runs from the conserved cysteine through the conserved F or W. The order of the fields is D gene, J gene, V gene, clone size, CDR3 DNA, CDR3 protein. D genes are given only for firm matches. Clone size is stated in some rows and not others, as once, few, many or a class when expanded.

D gene: .; J gene: TRBJ1-4; V gene: TRBV6-4; clone size: once; CDR3 DNA: TGTGCCAGCAGTGACTCTCCGGGGACTAATGAAAAACTGTTTTTT; CDR3 protein: CASSDSPGTNEKLFF
D gene: .; J gene: TRBJ2-3; V gene: TRBV5-6; clone size: .; CDR3 DNA: TGTGCCAGCAGCTTGGGGCAGGGGAAGATGGATACGCAGTATTTT; CDR3 protein: CASSLGQGKMDTQYF
D gene: .; J gene: TRBJ1-4; V gene: TRBV27; clone size: .; CDR3 DNA: TGTGCCAGCAGTTCCCGGAGGGCCGCCGAAAAACTGTTTTTT; CDR3 protein: CASSSRRAAEKLFF
D gene: .; J gene: TRBJ1-2; V gene: TRBV14; clone size: .; CDR3 DNA: TGTGCCAGCAGCTCATACCCTCCAGGCGCTAACTATGGCTACACCTTC; CDR3 protein: CASSSYPPGANYGYTF
D gene: .; J gene: TRBJ1-4; V gene: TRBV9; clone size: .; CDR3 DNA: TGTGCCAGCAGCGCCATCCCTTGGGGGGTGGGTGAAAAACTGTTTTTT; CDR3 protein: CASSAIPWGVGEKLFF
D gene: TRBD1; J gene: TRBJ1-6; V gene: TRBV2; clone size: .; CDR3 DNA: TGTGCCAGCAGCGGGGACAGGGGAGGTTCACCCCTCCACTTT; CDR3 protein: CASSGDRGGSPLHF
D gene: .; J gene: TRBJ1-1; V gene: TRBV5-1; clone size: .; CDR3 DNA: TGCGCCAGCAACACTGGGGGGGACCCCGAAGCTTTCTTT; CDR3 protein: CASNTGGDPEAFF
D gene: TRBD1; J gene: TRBJ1-2; V gene: TRBV7-2; clone size: few; CDR3 DNA: TGTGCCAGCAGCCCAAGACCGGGACAGGGAGGGGGTGGCTACACCTTC; CDR3 protein: CASSPRPGQGGGGYTF
D gene: .; J gene: TRBJ1-4; V gene: TRBV27; clone size: .; CDR3 DNA: TGTGCCAGCAGGGTACTACAGGGAACTAAACTGTTTTTT; CDR3 protein: CASRVLQGTKLFF
D gene: .; J gene: TRBJ1-3; V gene: TRBV6-5; clone size: .; CDR3 DNA: TGTGCCAGCAAAGGACACGCGGGAAACACCATATATTTT; CDR3 protein: CASKGHAGNTIYF
D gene: TRBD1; J gene: TRBJ1-2; V gene: TRBV19; clone size: .; CDR3 DNA: TGTGCCAGTAGTATGGGGGGACAGGGTAATGGCTACACCTTC; CDR3 protein: CASSMGGQGNGYTF
D gene: .; J gene: TRBJ2-1; V gene: TRBV28; clone size: .; CDR3 DNA: TGTGCCAGCAGTTTGCACAGGGCTGAAGCCTCGGAGCAGTTCTTC; CDR3 protein: CASSLHRAEASEQFF
D gene: TRBD1; J gene: TRBJ2-6; V gene: TRBV19; clone size: .; CDR3 DNA: TGTGCCAGTAGGGGACAGGGGGCTGGGGCCAACGTCCTGACTTTC; CDR3 protein: CASRGQGAGANVLTF
D gene: .; J gene: TRBJ1-5; V gene: TRBV19; clone size: .; CDR3 DNA: TGTGCCAGTAGTATATCTGGAGGATGGGCGCCCCAGCATTTT; CDR3 protein: CASSISGGWAPQHF
D gene: .; J gene: TRBJ1-2; V gene: TRBV11-2; clone size: .; CDR3 DNA: TGTGCCAGCAGCAACAGAAATAACTATGGCTACACCTTC; CDR3 protein: CASSNRNNYGYTF
D gene: TRBD2; J gene: TRBJ2-5; V gene: TRBV19; clone size: few; CDR3 DNA: TGTGCCAGTAGTATAGATCTATCACAGCCGGGGGGAGAGACCCAGTACTTC; CDR3 protein: CASSIDLSQPGGETQYF
D gene: TRBD2; J gene: TRBJ2-5; V gene: TRBV7-3; clone size: .; CDR3 DNA: TGTGCCAGCAGCTCCAGCGGGGGCAGAGAGACCCAGTACTTC; CDR3 protein: CASSSSGGRETQYF
D gene: .; J gene: TRBJ2-7; V gene: TRBV25-1; clone size: .; CDR3 DNA: TGTGCCAGCAGTCACACCTACGAGCAGTACTTC; CDR3 protein: CASSHTYEQYF
D gene: .; J gene: TRBJ2-1; V gene: TRBV11-1; clone size: .; CDR3 DNA: TGTGCCAGCAGCTTAGAGGGGCAGAAGGGATATGAGCAGTTCTTC; CDR3 protein: CASSLEGQKGYEQFF
D gene: .; J gene: TRBJ1-6; V gene: TRBV30; clone size: .; CDR3 DNA: TGTGCCTGGAGGGGGCGGAATTCACCCCTCCACTTT; CDR3 protein: CAWRGRNSPLHF
D gene: TRBD1; J gene: TRBJ2-7; V gene: TRBV6-6; clone size: few; CDR3 DNA: TGTGCCAGCAGAATAAGCCGGGACAGGGGATACGAGCAGTACTTC; CDR3 protein: CASRISRDRGYEQYF
D gene: .; J gene: TRBJ1-2; V gene: TRBV6-1; clone size: .; CDR3 DNA: TGTGCCTCCCTACGGACAGCCGCGGACTATGGCTACACCTTC; CDR3 protein: CASLRTAADYGYTF
D gene: TRBD1; J gene: TRBJ1-5; V gene: TRBV6-6; clone size: .; CDR3 DNA: TGTGCCAGCAGAAACAGGGACAGGGGGCGCGATCAGCCCCAGCATTTT; CDR3 protein: CASRNRDRGRDQPQHF
D gene: .; J gene: TRBJ1-2; V gene: TRBV4-1; clone size: .; CDR3 DNA: TGCGCCAGCAGCCTTACGACCGGGAGCTATGGCTACACCTTC; CDR3 protein: CASSLTTGSYGYTF
D gene: TRBD1; J gene: TRBJ1-1; V gene: TRBV25-1; clone size: .; CDR3 DNA: TGTGCCAGCAGAAGACAGGGGGGTTTAGGTGAAGCTTTCTTT; CDR3 protein: CASRRQGGLGEAFF
D gene: TRBD1; J gene: TRBJ1-4; V gene: TRBV19; clone size: once; CDR3 DNA: TGTGCCACCGGGGACAGGAGAAATGAAAAACTGTTTTTT; CDR3 protein: CATGDRRNEKLFF
D gene: .; J gene: TRBJ2-5; V gene: TRBV2; clone size: .; CDR3 DNA: TGTGCCAGCAGTGCACAGGGTCCCGGGGGGTCGTACTTC; CDR3 protein: CASSAQGPGGSYF
D gene: TRBD2; J gene: TRBJ2-3; V gene: TRBV5-1; clone size: .; CDR3 DNA: TGCGCCAGCAGCCCTCGCCTGGGGGGGGGCACAGATACGCAGTATTTT; CDR3 protein: CASSPRLGGGTDTQYF
D gene: .; J gene: TRBJ2-7; V gene: TRBV7-2; clone size: few; CDR3 DNA: TGTGCCAGCAGCCTGTCAATGCGAGAGCAGTACTTC; CDR3 protein: CASSLSMREQYF
D gene: .; J gene: TRBJ2-5; V gene: TRBV5-1; clone size: .; CDR3 DNA: TGCGCCAGCAGTTTCGATGGGGGGACAGTCAGGAAGACCCAGTACTTC; CDR3 protein: CASSFDGGTVRKTQYF
D gene: TRBD1; J gene: TRBJ2-1; V gene: TRBV9; clone size: few; CDR3 DNA: TGTGCCAGCAGCGTATGGAACAGGGGATCGACTGAGCAGTTCTTC; CDR3 protein: CASSVWNRGSTEQFF
D gene: TRBD1; J gene: TRBJ1-6; V gene: TRBV5-4; clone size: .; CDR3 DNA: TGTGCCAGCAGCGTACAGGGGGCCTCCTATAATTCACCCCTCCACTTT; CDR3 protein: CASSVQGASYNSPLHF
D gene: .; J gene: TRBJ1-4; V gene: TRBV15; clone size: few; CDR3 DNA: TGTGCCACCAGCACGGCGGGATTAAGGGAAAAACTGTTTTTT; CDR3 protein: CATSTAGLREKLFF
D gene: .; J gene: TRBJ1-4; V gene: TRBV5-1; clone size: .; CDR3 DNA: TGCGCCAGCAGCTTGGCTGGAGATAATGAAAAACTGTTTTTT; CDR3 protein: CASSLAGDNEKLFF
D gene: TRBD1; J gene: TRBJ1-1; V gene: TRBV7-9; clone size: .; CDR3 DNA: TGTTCCAGCAGCGGTTACAGGGGGCGGGACACTGAAGCTTTCTTT; CDR3 protein: CSSSGYRGRDTEAFF
D gene: TRBD1; J gene: TRBJ1-6; V gene: TRBV6-1; clone size: .; CDR3 DNA: TGTGCCAGCAGCGACAGTATACAGGGGTCACCCCTCCACTTT; CDR3 protein: CASSDSIQGSPLHF
D gene: TRBD1; J gene: TRBJ1-5; V gene: TRBV5-5; clone size: few; CDR3 DNA: TGTGCCAGCAGCTTGGCACAGGGGCCTAGCAATCAGCCCCAGCATTTT; CDR3 protein: CASSLAQGPSNQPQHF
D gene: TRBD1; J gene: TRBJ1-6; V gene: TRBV5-1; clone size: .; CDR3 DNA: TGCGCCAGCAGCTTGCCGGGACAGGAGAATTCACCCCTCCACTTT; CDR3 protein: CASSLPGQENSPLHF
D gene: .; J gene: TRBJ2-3; V gene: TRBV7-6; clone size: .; CDR3 DNA: TGTGCCAGCAGCTCGGAGAAGGGAGGGGGGTTCACAGATACGCAGTATTTT; CDR3 protein: CASSSEKGGGFTDTQYF
D gene: TRBD2; J gene: TRBJ2-5; V gene: TRBV30; clone size: .; CDR3 DNA: TGTGCCTGGAGTGTACATAGCGGGGGTCGGGAGACCCAGTACTTC; CDR3 protein: CAWSVHSGGRETQYF
D gene: .; J gene: TRBJ2-5; V gene: TRBV5-1; clone size: .; CDR3 DNA: TGCGCCAGCACCCCGGAGGGGGCTGGGGAGCAGTACTTC; CDR3 protein: CASTPEGAGEQYF